This TCR beta chain was observed in a study of long-term antiretroviral therapy in people with HIV. General study points: Following ART, diversity rose but still fell short of transplant donor controls. Therapy changes, viral resistance and ART adherence were not documented in the available data.

CDR1 is SNHLY and CDR2 is FYNNEI in the germline V gene. The CDR3 has 14 residues. V lost 2 bases to trimming and J lost 8 bases, with 15 bases between them. The table lists this clone with a count of one. Its antigen is unknown. The libraries were made with immunoSEQ v3.0 at survey level. The table came from immunoSEQ multiplex PCR; TCRdb's copy has only in-frame clones and leaves some out. The table shows about 20,000 clones, with about 80% occurring only once. The chain is built from TRBV2 and TRBJ1-2; D uncertain. The material was unsorted PBMCs, obtained 0.2 years after starting antiretroviral therapy. The clonotype was recovered from a woman in her thirties or forties with HIV. The CDR3 protein is CASSELRRLRGYTF. Here the CDR3 DNA reads TGTGCCAGCAGTGAACTCCGACGACTACGAGGCTACACCTTC.